In its sample, the clone carrying this TCR beta chain was seen once. As originally analysed: Reference gene primer amplification gave estimated nucleated cell counts. Sequencing was performed with immunoSEQ multiplex PCR; in TCRdb, only in-frame clones are kept and a portion is missing. Clonal size and the V and J genes are those of that table, whereas D and trimming came from the DNA. Of hundreds of thousands of clones detected, more than 75% appear once; the ten largest clones hold around 1.6%. The data stem from a study of blood T cell repertoires in COVID-19. About the research overall: Sample material is recorded as cDNA or gDNA derived from T cells, B-cell-depleted T cells, or PBMCs.

All recovered Cohort 3 donors got two negative PCRs, got clearance, or saw symptom resolution. The germline CDR1 and CDR2 sequences are MDHEN and SYDVKM. This CDR3 has 15 residues. After removal of 8 bases from V and 2 bases from J, the junction contained 9 bases not matched to a gene. The source is a woman aged 50 to 60 who had recovered from COVID-19. Sequenced sample: PBMCs or T cells enriched from blood (not recorded which). The V call is TRBV28, the J call TRBJ1-5; 7 bases fit TRBD1. CDR3 in amino acids: CASYLTGFGNQPQHF. CDR3 DNA sequence: TGTGCCAGCTATTTGACAGGGTTCGGCAATCAGCCCCAGCATTTT.